Below, 18 T cell receptor beta chains from the same sample are listed, as sequenced in a study of T cells in Graves' hyperthyroidism and ophthalmopathy. Amplified regions were TCR beta CDR3 sequences from RNA transcripts. The HTBI primer set drove a first-round RT-PCR of the TCR CDR3. TCRdb processed the multiplex PCR reads anew with MiXCR; each CDR3 protein has one entry. There are approximately 150,000 distinct CDR3 sequences in the sample; about 9.4% occur only once, and more than 20% lies in the top ten. Source material: blood. Receptors originate from a woman under 30 with Graves' hyperthyroidism that later progressed to Graves' ophthalmopathy.

This clonotype has a count of ten or more. The V gene is TRBV4-2, the J gene TRBJ1-2, with a tentative D call TRBD1 (5 bases). The CDR3 has 15 amino acids. Per the germline V gene, CDR1 is LGHNA and CDR2 is YNFKEQ. Trimming left V 0 bases short and J 5 bases short, with 13 bases between. The CDR3 bases are TGTGCCAGCAGCCAAGATCGGGGGATTGAATATGGCTACACCTTC. Residues: CASSQDRGIEYGYTF.

The V and J genes are TRBV9 and TRBJ2-2, with D unresolved. The CDR3 is 17 amino acids. The germline V gene has CDR1 SGDLS and CDR2 YYNGEE. Trimming stripped 4 bases from V and 4 bases from J, with 20 bases between. CDR3 residues: CASSPNPFRDSTGELFF. The CDR3 bases are TGTGCCAGCAGCCCAAACCCTTTTAGGGATAGCACCGGGGAGCTGTTTTTT. The complete variable domain, with remaining parts taken from reference TRBV9 and TRBJ2-2, reads DSGVTQTPKHLITATGQRVTLRCSPRSGDLSVYWYQQSLDQGLQFLIQYYNGEERAKGNILERFSAQQFPDLHSELNLSSLELGDSALYFCASSPNPFRDSTGELFFGEGSRLTVL.

This clonotype was seen ten or more times. The chain has TRBV9 and TRBJ2-4, with D perhaps TRBD2 (7 bases). The germline V gene encodes CDR1 SGDLS and CDR2 YYNGEE. Trimming pared 1 base from V and 1 base from J, leaving 18 bases between. The CDR3 extends over 18 amino acids. CDR3 sequence reads: CASSVLLWGGWAKNIQYF. The CDR3 DNA reads TGTGCCAGCAGCGTACTCCTTTGGGGGGGCTGGGCCAAAAACATTCAGTACTTC.

This clonotype has a count of ten or more. This chain joins TRBV5-5 and TRBJ2-5; 12 bases agree with TRBD2. J gave up 4 bases and V 3 bases, and 10 bases lay outside the gene matches. From germline, CDR1 is SGHKS and CDR2 YYEKEE (reference sequence). The length of the CDR3 is 17 residues. CDR3 sequence: CASSSRTSGDLRETQYF. Here the CDR3 DNA reads TGTGCCAGCAGCTCTCGGACTAGCGGGGACCTTCGAGAGACCCAGTACTTC.

This clonotype was counted at least ten times. The V call is TRBV6-1, the J call TRBJ2-5; D gene ambiguous. The ends were cut back, 6 bases at V and 5 bases at J, with 7 bases in the middle. CDR1 and CDR2 (germline): MNHNS, SASEGT. The CDR3 is 11 amino acids. CDR3 sequence (DNA): TGTGCCAGCAGGTCTTCCGAGACCCAGTACTTC. Its protein is CASRSSETQYF.

This clonotype was counted ten times or more. This sequence joins TRBV12-3 or TRBV12-4 and TRBJ1-5; D unclear. The CDR3 is 15 amino acids. V shed 3 bases and J shed 1 base, with 10 bases lying between them. This CDR3 is CASSFGSESNQPQHF. CDR3 sequence (DNA): TGTGCCAGCAGTTTTGGGAGTGAGAGCAATCAGCCCCAGCATTTT.

This clonotype was detected only a few times. This rearrangement joins TRBV3-1 to TRBJ2-5; D not resolved. Trimming removed 2 bases at V and 2 bases at J, with 9 bases between. Per the germline V gene, CDR1 is LGHDT and CDR2 is YNNKEL (reference sequence). This CDR3 contains 14 residues. The CDR3 reads CASSQLGRQETQYF. CDR3 nucleotides: TGTGCCAGCAGCCAATTGGGAAGGCAAGAGACCCAGTACTTC.

The V and J genes are TRBV27 and TRBJ2-7, with TRBD1 matching 11 bases. From germline, CDR1 is MNHEY and CDR2 SMNVEV (reference sequence). Trimming cost V 6 bases and J 3 bases; bases outside gene matches: 4. The CDR3 is 14 amino acids. The CDR3 DNA is TGTGCCAGCAGCCGGACAGGGGGCTACTACGAGCAGTACTTC. Its protein product is CASSRTGGYYEQYF.

This clonotype was detected ten times or more. V gene TRBV6-5 combines with J gene TRBJ2-3, with TRBD1 as a possible D gene (5 bases). Germline-derived CDR1 and CDR2 are MNHEY and SVGAGI. The germline V and J ends were trimmed by 2 bases and 8 bases, with 11 bases remaining between them. This CDR3 is built from 13 residues. CDR3 amino acids: CASSYGAQGTQYF. CDR3 bases: TGTGCCAGCAGTTACGGGGCCCAAGGTACGCAGTATTTT.

The chain is built from TRBV4-2 and TRBJ1-6; 9 bases are shared with TRBD1. The CDR3 covers 16 residues. Trimming at V came to 3 bases and at J to 10 bases, leaving 10 bases not matched to a gene. CDR1 and CDR2 from the germline V gene are LGHNA and YNFKEQ. As DNA, the CDR3 is TGTGCCAGCAGCCAGGAACCCGGGACAGGGAAATCACCCCTCCACTTT. Protein sequence: CASSQEPGTGKSPLHF.

V gene TRBV5-6 combines with J gene TRBJ1-4, with TRBD1 matching 8 bases. Germline assignment: CDR1 SGHDT and CDR2 YYEEEE. The V and J ends lost 4 bases and 7 bases, in that order; junction bases with no gene match: 3. The CDR3 is 13 amino acids. CDR3 sequence: CASSPGTGEKLFF. The CDR3 coding sequence is TGTGCCAGCAGCCCCGGGACAGGTGAAAAACTGTTTTTT.

This clonotype was found many times. The chain has TRBV20-1 and TRBJ2-3; D may be TRBD2 (6 bases). CDR1 and CDR2 (germline): DFQATT, SNEGSKA (reference sequence). V was trimmed by 3 bases and J by 0 bases, leaving 13 bases between them. The CDR3 loop spans 15 amino acids. CDR3 sequence (DNA): TGCAGTGCTAGTTCCAGCGGGTCTAGCACAGATACGCAGTATTTT. Translating gives CSASSSGSSTDTQYF.

This clonotype was recorded at least ten times. This sequence joins TRBV7-3 and TRBJ2-2; D is ambiguous. Germline lookup yields CDR1 SGHTA and CDR2 FQGTGA. Trimming removed 2 bases from V and 8 bases from J, with 9 bases in between. There are 13 residues in the CDR3. This CDR3 is CASSLGPAGELFF. The CDR3 DNA reads as TGTGCCAGCAGCTTAGGCCCGGCGGGGGAGCTGTTTTTT. Full variable domain (outside the CDR3, taken from reference TRBV7-3 and TRBJ2-2): GAGVSQTPSNKVTEKGKYVELRCDPISGHTALYWYRQSLGQGPEFLIYFQGTGAADDSGLPNDRFFAVRPEGSVSTLKIQRTERGDSAVYLCASSLGPAGELFFGEGSRLTVL.

This clonotype was detected only a few times. One junction end does not reproduce the germline sequence, and a read error may be involved. The rearrangement joins TRBV6-2 or TRBV6-3 to TRBJ1-2; 10 bases map to TRBD1. The CDR3 is 15 amino acids. CDR1 and CDR2 from the germline V gene are MNHEY and SVGEGT. CDR3 amino acids: CAGRVTGGADYGYTF. DNA of the CDR3: TGTGCCGGCAGGGTGACAGGGGGCGCGGACTATGGCTACACCTTC.

This clonotype was counted ten times or more. The chain joins TRBV7-8 to TRBJ2-7, with 9 bases identical to TRBD2. Germline assignment: CDR1 SGHVS and CDR2 FQNEAQ. Trimming removed 6 bases from V and 4 bases from J; junction bases left unmatched: 10. The CDR3 length is 15 residues. The CDR3 nucleotides read TGTGCCAGCAGTTACGTTAGCGGGAGTCTTTACGAGCAGTACTTC. Its protein is CASSYVSGSLYEQYF.

V is TRBV5-1 and J is TRBJ2-3; 13 bases fit TRBD2. Germline CDR1 reads SGHRS; CDR2 reads YFSETQ. CDR3 length equals 15 residues. With V trimmed by 0 bases and J by 7 bases, 2 bases remained unmatched. This CDR3 reads CASSLGTSGSHTQYF. The CDR3 nucleotides are TGCGCCAGCAGCTTGGGGACTAGCGGGAGTCATACGCAGTATTTT.

This clonotype was counted a few times. DNA for the CDR3: TGTGCCAGCAGCCGCTCAGGGGGATCTGGGGCCAACGTCCTGACTTTC. Its translation is CASSRSGGSGANVLTF. The rearrangement joins TRBV4-2 to TRBJ2-6; 7 nucleotides align to TRBD1. This CDR3 contains 16 residues. J lost 1 base, V lost 4 bases, and 4 bases had no gene match. Germline assignment: CDR1 LGHNA and CDR2 YNFKEQ.

This clonotype was seen repeatedly, ten times or more. CDR3 bases: TGCGCCAGCAGCCAAGGAGTCAGATTACCAGCTAACTATGGCTACACCTTC. Protein sequence: CASSQGVRLPANYGYTF. This chain uses TRBV4-1 with TRBJ1-2; D unclear. Germline assignment: CDR1 MGHRA and CDR2 YSYEKL. The V end lost 1 base, the J end lost 0 bases, and 15 bases lay between the germline ends. The CDR3 is made up of 17 amino acids.